The entry that follows covers one TCR beta chain sequence. Data came from immunoSEQ multiplex PCR; TCRdb stores just in-frame clones and leaves some out. Of 150,000 to 200,000 clones listed, about 78% were seen once; the top ten hold about 18%. Germline CDR1 SGHNT, CDR2 YYREEE (reference sequence). V gave up 0 bases and J gave up 5 bases, with 15 bases separating them. The CDR3 runs to 15 residues. Cohort 3 recovery required two negative PCRs, clearance, or symptom resolution. These data belong to a study of blood T cell repertoires in COVID-19. On the study more broadly: Material from acute and convalescent COVID-19 was sourced from the United States, Italy and Spain.

The receptor was isolated from a woman aged 45-59 years who had recovered from COVID-19. The sequenced sample was PBMCs or T cells enriched from blood (not recorded which). This chain uses TRBV5-4 with TRBJ2-7, with D perhaps matching TRBD2 (5 bases). In nucleotides, the CDR3 is TGTGCCAGCAGCTTGGCCCCGGCGGCGGGCAACGAGCAGTACTTC. It translates to CASSLAPAAGNEQYF.